This passage covers 18 T cell receptor beta chains from one sample sequenced in a study of blood T cell repertoires in COVID-19. Sequencing used immunoSEQ multiplex PCR; TCRdb keeps in-frame clones, though not all of them. Of more than 200,000 clones listed, about 84% are singletons. Sequencing was performed on PBMCs or T cells enriched from blood (not recorded which). The origin of the receptors is a woman aged 40 to 55 with acute COVID-19.

This sequence joins TRBV24-1 and TRBJ1-4; D gene ambiguous. Between the trimmed V and J ends, which lost 3 bases and 8 bases, there was a span of 12 bases. The V gene's germline CDR1 is KGHDR and CDR2 SFDVKD. The CDR3 spans 14 residues. CDR3 nucleotides: TGTGCCACCAGTGATGTCGGGGTAGACGAAAAACTGTTTTTT. Amino acid sequence: CATSDVGVDEKLFF.

The V call is TRBV7-3, the J call TRBJ2-1; 8 positions match TRBD1. V shed 3 bases, J shed 8 bases, and the junction held 12 bases outside the gene matches. This CDR3 is 16 amino acids long. The germline V gene encodes CDR1 SGHTA and CDR2 FQGTGA. CDR3 region: CASSLGPGQAVDEQFF. The CDR3 region has the DNA TGTGCCAGCAGCTTGGGTCCGGGACAGGCGGTCGATGAGCAGTTCTTC.

The CDR3 nucleotides are TGCGCCAGCAGCTTGGGGGGCCTAGGTGAGACCCAGTACTTC. Protein: CASSLGGLGETQYF. The rearrangement uses TRBV5-1 and TRBJ2-5, with D maybe TRBD1 (5 bases). The ends were cut back, 0 bases at V and 5 bases at J, with 11 bases in the middle. The CDR3 is made up of 14 amino acids. The germline gives CDR1 SGHRS, CDR2 YFSETQ. The variable domain in full, with the rest retrieved from reference TRBV5-1 and TRBJ2-5, is KAGVTQTPRYLIKTRGQQVTLSCSPISGHRSVSWYQQTPGQGLQFLFEYFSETQRNKGNFPGRFSGRQFSNSRSEMNVSTLELGDSALYLCASSLGGLGETQYFGPGTRLLVL.

The V call is TRBV29-1, the J call TRBJ2-2; D is ambiguous. The CDR3 is made up of 15 amino acids. The V end was cut by 6 bases, the J end by 3 bases, with 17 bases between. CDR1 and CDR2 from the germline V gene are SQVTM and ANQGSEA. The CDR3 protein is CSVAHPTPDTGELFF. In nucleotides, the CDR3 is TGCAGCGTAGCCCATCCAACCCCGGACACCGGGGAGCTGTTTTTT.

V and J are TRBV7-2 and TRBJ2-3; 7 bases match TRBD1. Looked up from germline, CDR1 is SGHTA and CDR2 is FQGNSA. This CDR3 contains 15 residues. The V segment lost 5 bases and the J segment 2 bases; nucleotides outside the gene matches: 7. In DNA form, the CDR3 reads TGTGCCAGCAGCATCGGACAGGAACCCACAGATACGCAGTATTTT. Amino acid sequence: CASSIGQEPTDTQYF.

Regarding this clone: The same CDR3 is also encoded by other DNA sequences in this sample. The rearrangement links TRBV5-1 to TRBJ2-7; weak D call: TRBD2 (6 bases). CDR3 length: 14 amino acids. CDR1 is SGHRS and CDR2 is YFSETQ in the germline V gene. The V gene lost 0 bases and the J gene lost 0 bases, with 7 bases spanning the gap. Here the CDR3 reads CASSLAGDSYEQYF. In nucleotides, the CDR3 is TGCGCCAGCAGCTTGGCGGGGGACTCCTACGAGCAGTACTTC.

The J gene is TRBJ1-2, the V gene TRBV19; TRBD1 matches 11 bases. Trimming cost V 4 bases and J 4 bases; bases outside gene matches: 8. Germline CDR1 LNHDA, CDR2 SQIVND (reference sequence). The CDR3 totals 16 residues. CDR3 in amino acids: CASSTGQGARFYGYTF. CDR3 sequence (DNA): TGTGCCAGTAGTACCGGACAGGGGGCGCGGTTCTATGGCTACACCTTC.

V usage is TRBV7-3 and J usage is TRBJ2-7; a weak D match, TRBD2 (6 bases). CDR1 SGHTA and CDR2 FQGTGA come from the germline V gene. There are 13 residues in the CDR3. The V end was cut by 4 bases, the J end by 6 bases, with 13 bases between. The CDR3 DNA reads TGTGCCAGCAGCTCGTCGCGGGGAAGCGAGCAGTACTTC. It codes for CASSSSRGSEQYF. Combining the CDR3 with reference TRBV7-3 and TRBJ2-7 gives the whole variable domain GAGVSQTPSNKVTEKGKYVELRCDPISGHTALYWYRQSLGQGPEFLIYFQGTGAADDSGLPNDRFFAVRPEGSVSTLKIQRTERGDSAVYLCASSSSRGSEQYFGPGTRLTVT.

The chain employs TRBV5-1 and TRBJ2-1, with 9 bases fitting TRBD1. Unmatched junction bases numbered 6, after V lost 4 bases and J lost 4 bases. Germline CDR1 is SGHRS and CDR2 is YFSETQ. The CDR3 covers 15 residues. The CDR3 protein is CASSIGTGRYNEQFF. CDR3 nucleotides: TGCGCCAGCAGCATCGGGACAGGGCGTTACAATGAGCAGTTCTTC.

The rearrangement uses TRBV7-9 and TRBJ1-3; weak D call: TRBD1 (5 bases). Germline lookup yields CDR1 SEHNR and CDR2 FQNEAQ (reference sequence). Between the trimmed V and J ends, which lost 2 bases and 0 bases, there was a span of 17 bases. CDR3 length equals 18 residues. The CDR3 loop is CASSLLGRDFSSGNTIYF. The CDR3 DNA is TGTGCCAGCAGCTTACTTGGACGGGACTTCAGCTCTGGAAACACCATATATTTT.

V gene TRBV27 combines with J gene TRBJ2-7; 10 positions match TRBD2. The CDR3 has 13 amino acids. In germline, CDR1 is MNHEY, CDR2 SMNVEV (reference sequence). Unmatched junction bases numbered 6, after V lost 7 bases and J lost 6 bases. This CDR3 is CASKSGGAVEQYF. The CDR3 nucleotides read TGTGCCAGCAAGAGCGGGGGGGCCGTCGAGCAGTACTTC.

The CDR3 region is CASSSRAYSNQPQHF. CDR3 nucleotides: TGTGCCAGCTCATCCAGGGCTTATAGCAATCAGCCCCAGCATTTT. The chain links TRBV27 to TRBJ1-5; D may be TRBD1 (5 bases). Trimming pared 8 bases from V and 0 bases from J, leaving 14 bases between. The CDR3 is 15 residues long. CDR1 is MNHEY, CDR2 SMNVEV, per germline (reference sequence).

This chain uses TRBV7-2 with TRBJ2-7; D uncertain. The CDR3 has 13 amino acids. Germline loops: CDR1 SGHTA, CDR2 FQGNSA. Between the trimmed V and J ends, which lost 2 bases and 1 base, there was a span of 6 bases. In nucleotides, the CDR3 is TGTGCCAGCAGCTTAAGCCAATCCTACGAGCAGTACTTC. It specifies CASSLSQSYEQYF.

This chain links TRBV24-1 with TRBJ1-1; 7 nucleotides align to TRBD1. V lost 7 bases and J lost 7; bases outside the gene matches: 8. CDR3 length equals 13 residues. Germline lookup yields CDR1 KGHDR and CDR2 SFDVKD. CDR3 nucleotide sequence: TGTGCCACCAGGGAGCAGGGGGGTAGTGAAGCTTTCTTT. Amino acids: CATREQGGSEAFF.

The chain couples TRBV2 to TRBJ2-5; weak D call: TRBD1 (6 bases). The germline CDR1 and CDR2 sequences are SNHLY and FYNNEI. V was trimmed by 4 bases and J by 5 bases, leaving 17 bases between them. This CDR3 region has 15 residues. The CDR3 region is CASSGTDRTGETQYF. Written as DNA, the CDR3 is TGTGCCAGCAGTGGGACAGACAGGACCGGGGAGACCCAGTACTTC.

This chain uses TRBV12-1 with TRBJ2-1; the table gives TRBD1 as D, unverified against the DNA. TRBV12-1 is a listed pseudogene. The CDR3 runs 15 residues. The CDR3, as DNA: TGTGCCAGCAGCCCTGGAGGGACAGGGCTCAATGAGCAGTTCTTC. Translating gives CASSPGGTGLNEQFF.

The V and J genes are TRBV19 and TRBJ2-1; the D gene is possibly TRBD1 (5 bases). Trimming shortened V by 3 bases and J by 4 bases, and 7 bases separated the two germline ends. CDR1 is LNHDA, CDR2 SQIVND, per germline (reference sequence). The CDR3 sequence is 13 residues long. CDR3 amino acids: CASSMGPYNEQFF. CDR3 coding DNA: TGTGCCAGTAGTATGGGGCCTTACAATGAGCAGTTCTTC.

The chain recombines TRBV28 with TRBJ2-1; perhaps TRBD2 as D (5 bases). Germline values: CDR1 MDHEN, CDR2 SYDVKM. V gave up 7 bases and J gave up 2 bases, with 6 bases separating them. This CDR3 is 12 amino acids long. Here the CDR3 reads CASTTTYNEQFF. The CDR3 DNA sequence: TGTGCCAGCACGACTACCTACAATGAGCAGTTCTTC.